The source of this TCR beta chain is a study of B cell selection in AIRE deficiency (dated by TCRdb to about 2019). Describing the broader study: Researchers compared TCRbeta repertoires of sorted blood CD4+ conventional T cells and regulatory T cells in AIRE-deficient patients with those in healthy controls. The TCR-sequenced cohort comprised about 5 AIRE-deficient APECED patients and about 5 healthy control donors. Overall results and qualifications from the work: Among under 4,500 shared Treg TCRbeta sequences, approximately 30% were found to be shared only among healthy donors and approximately 9.3% only among patients, suggesting that Treg selection is less efficient in the absence of AIRE. Sequencing covered only TCRbeta chains, and approximately 35% of shared healthy-donor Treg sequences were also present in healthy Tconv, possibly due to differing TCRalpha chains. CDR3s were shorter in shared Treg sequences, reflecting a bias toward rearrangements that have few non-templated nucleotide insertions. In AIRE-deficient patients, Tconv and Treg cells had TCRBV gene usage, CDR3 length and TCR diversity comparable to those in healthy donors. Roughly a third of the Treg TCRbeta sequences shared among healthy donors turned up in patient Tconv cells, suggesting that Treg-biased clones are diverted into the Tconv compartment.

Conventional CD4 T cells were sorted as cells that were CD4+CD127+. The healthy donors who provided the control samples were not related to the patients. A FACSAria flow cytometer was used to sort the Tconv and Treg cells intended for TCRbeta sequencing. The sorted cells went into 5-ml round-bottom polystyrene tubes, and the dry cell pellets were then frozen at -80 degrees C until sequencing. The CDR3 spans 17 residues, from the cysteine through the phenylalanine. Just CDR3 DNA is preserved here, 51 bases in frame from base 1. Based on the germline V gene, the CDR1 and CDR2 sequences are MDHEN and SYDVKM. V and J are trimmed by 3 bases and 5 bases, and the gene matches miss 11 bases of the junction. With respect to this clone: Its antigen target is currently unknown. No clone much larger than this one lies a single base away; base qualities are absent.

TCRbeta chain sequencing was performed with the immunoSEQ platform. Turning to the authors' computational methods: When conventional T cell repertoires were pooled, about 100,000 distinct in-frame TCRbeta sequences were obtained from patients and about 1.5x10^5 from healthy donors. Treg TCRbeta sequences found in two or more individuals were defined as public, and these public Treg TCRbeta sequences were then searched for in Tconv repertoires. Differences between groups were assessed using Mann-Whitney U tests with Bonferroni-Dunn correction in GraphPad Prism 7.03. As stored in TCRdb, this immuneACCESS dataset retains in-frame rearrangements with V and J assigned. A fraction of the clones does not appear; measured against another copy, unresolved V genes explain less than half of the discrepancy, and the remainder lacks a known reason. V and J calls and clone size are those listed in that table; D and trimming were worked out from the DNA. This sample holds approximately 25,000 clones; around 95% were observed only once. Clones ranked in the top ten supply over 0.2% of the sample.

The chain uses TRBV28 and TRBJ1-4, and 8 junctional nucleotides match TRBD1. The TCR originated in a human donor in good health. Input material: CD4+CD127+ conventional T cells sorted from PBMCs. The CDR3 protein: CASSFSSTGAWNEKLFF. The DNA sequence follows: TGTGCCAGCAGTTTTTCGTCGACAGGGGCCTGGAATGAAAAACTGTTTTTT.